The subject of this entry is one T cell receptor beta chain. The CDR3 runs 13 residues. CDR1 and CDR2 (germline): MDHEN, SYDVKM. These data are taken from a study of T cell clusters in autoimmune cytopenias. One tube held mixed TRB-A and TRB-B primer pools for touch-down PCR. After re-calling the multiplex PCR reads, TCRdb lists one entry per CDR3 protein, DNA absent. There are 10,000 to 15,000 distinct CDR3 sequences in the sample, with 3% to 3.5% held by the top ten. TRB was amplified from approximately 230 ng of peripheral blood genomic DNA per sample. The sample also formed part of further work on T cell repertoires in aging, cancer and after chemotherapy.

The TCR originated in a human donor in good health. The genes are TRBV28 and TRBJ1-1. Material for sequencing was peripheral blood. CDR3 protein: CASSIQESTEAFF.